One sample yielded the 18 T cell receptor beta chains listed below, sequenced in a study of T cell repertoires in cytomegalovirus infection. From the reads, TCRdb called clonotypes with MiXCR, one entry per CDR3 protein. The table has some 920,000 distinct CDR3 sequences, roughly 30% seen once; the top ten hold roughly an eighth. No antigen has been identified for these receptors. Sequencing used cultured CD8+ T cells from PBMCs, obtained from culture after CMV antigen stimulation. The source is a human donor in good health (CMV status not recorded). Some clones in this sample may be carry-over from other donors' samples.

The chain joins TRBV6-5 to TRBJ2-2, with TRBD1 as a possible D gene (5 bases). Trimming stripped 2 bases from V and 8 bases from J, with 9 bases between. Germline V gene data show CDR1 as MNHEY and CDR2 as SVGAGI. CDR3 length equals 13 residues. As DNA, the CDR3 is TGTGCCAGCAGTTACGGGGCCCCTGGGGAGCTGTTTTTT. Amino acid sequence: CASSYGAPGELFF.

The chain is built from TRBV7-9 and TRBJ1-6; D is unclear. Germline V gives CDR1 SEHNR, CDR2 FQNEAQ (reference sequence). V lost 1 base, J lost 14 bases, and 9 bases lay in between. The CDR3 is 12 residues long. The DNA of the CDR3 is TGTGCCAGCAGCTTAGGGACGGAAGCCCTCCACTTT. Translation: CASSLGTEALHF.

In its sample, this clonotype was seen once. CDR3 sequence reads: CASSPGGGANVLTF. CDR3 nucleotide sequence: TGCGCCAGCAGCCCTGGAGGTGGGGCCAACGTCCTGACTTTC. The chain couples TRBV4-3 to TRBJ2-6, with D perhaps matching TRBD2 (5 bases). Deletions cut 4 bases from V and 3 bases from J, with 7 bases between. The length of the CDR3 is 14 residues. The V gene's germline CDR1 is LGHNA and CDR2 YSLEER.

V and J are TRBV19 and TRBJ2-3; D gene unclear. V was pared by 6 bases and J by 0 bases, with 7 bases between. This CDR3 region has 13 residues. Germline V gives CDR1 LNHDA, CDR2 SQIVND (reference sequence). In nucleotides, the CDR3 is TGTGCCAGTAGATGGGGTAGCACAGATACGCAGTATTTT. Protein: CASRWGSTDTQYF.

As for this clonotype: Given a much more abundant clone one base away, this may be a read error. This rearrangement joins TRBV7-8 to TRBJ1-6, with a weak D call TRBD1 (5 bases). Germline V gene sequence: CDR1 SGHVS, CDR2 FQNEAQ. The V and J ends lost 6 bases and 7 bases respectively, with 13 bases between them. The CDR3 has 14 residues. The CDR3 DNA reads as TGTGCCAGCAGGGGACGGATGTCCAATTCACCCCTCCACTTT. Translated: CASRGRMSNSPLHF.

This clonotype was counted a few times. The chain is built from TRBV7-8 and TRBJ2-5; D call uncertain. The CDR3 is 14 amino acids. V lost 5 bases to trimming and J lost 5 bases, with 15 bases between them. The germline CDR1 and CDR2 sequences are SGHVS and FQNEAQ. CDR3 in DNA: TGTGCCAGCAGCCCGGCCGAAAAGGATGAGACCCAGTACTTC. Translated: CASSPAEKDETQYF.

The J gene is TRBJ1-1, the V gene TRBV9, with D maybe TRBD1 (5 bases). This CDR3 spans 18 amino acids. Germline CDR1 SGDLS, CDR2 YYNGEE. The V gene lost 2 bases and the J gene lost 0 bases, with 20 bases spanning the gap. CDR3 sequence reads: CASSVTNGPGGLNTEAFF. The CDR3 nucleotides read TGTGCCAGCAGCGTCACGAATGGCCCTGGGGGGTTGAACACTGAAGCTTTCTTT.

This clonotype has a count of ten or more. The chain joins TRBV7-2 to TRBJ2-2; TRBD2 matches 11 bases. The CDR3 is 16 amino acids. CDR1 and CDR2 from the germline V gene are SGHTA and FQGNSA. V dropped 3 bases and J dropped 2; count of bases not matched to a gene: 2. The DNA of the CDR3 is TGTGCCAGCAGCTTCCGACTAGCGGGAAACACCGGGGAGCTGTTTTTT. Protein product: CASSFRLAGNTGELFF.

Ten or more counts support this clonotype. The CDR3 DNA follows: TGTGCCAGCAGCCAACTAGCGGGGGCGGGCGAGCAGTACTTC. The encoded protein is CASSQLAGAGEQYF. V gene TRBV7-9 combines with J gene TRBJ2-7, with 11 bases identical to TRBD2. CDR1 is SEHNR, CDR2 FQNEAQ, per germline (reference sequence). Trimming at V came to 5 bases and at J to 6 bases, leaving 6 bases not matched to a gene. The CDR3 has 14 residues.

This clonotype was recorded only once. CDR3 DNA sequence: TGTGCCAGCAACGCCCCGTCGACAGCCGGGGCGTCAGATACGCAGTATTTT. It yields the protein CASNAPSTAGASDTQYF. The rearrangement uses TRBV9 and TRBJ2-3; D possibly matches TRBD1 or TRBD2 (5 bases each). V lost 6 bases, J lost 4 bases, and 24 bases lay in between. CDR1 SGDLS and CDR2 YYNGEE come from the germline V gene. The CDR3 has 17 amino acids.

The gene calls are TRBV7-2 and TRBJ1-1; D gene unclear. The V gene lost 1 base and the J gene lost 0 bases, with 15 bases spanning the gap. The germline gives CDR1 SGHTA, CDR2 FQGNSA. The CDR3 extends over 17 amino acids. Written as DNA, the CDR3 is TGTGCCAGCAGCTTAGTGTATCAGGACGAGATGAACACTGAAGCTTTCTTT. It is translated as CASSLVYQDEMNTEAFF.

The chain's CDR3 is CASSQPGFRQETQYF. CDR3 in DNA: TGCGCCAGCAGCCAACCCGGATTTAGGCAAGAGACCCAGTACTTC. The V call is TRBV4-1, the J call TRBJ2-5; D is unresolved. Looked up from germline, CDR1 is MGHRA and CDR2 is YSYEKL. V lost 2 bases and J lost 2, with 12 bases in between. The CDR3 totals 15 residues.

V gene TRBV9 combines with J gene TRBJ1-4; D gene uncertain. Germline V lookup: CDR1 SGDLS, CDR2 YYNGEE. This CDR3 region has 15 residues. With 0 bases removed from V and 0 bases from J, the gap between germline ends came to 6 bases. As DNA, the CDR3 is TGTGCCAGCAGCGTAGCGGCAGCAACTAATGAAAAACTGTTTTTT. Amino acid sequence: CASSVAAATNEKLFF.

The rearrangement links TRBV7-8 to TRBJ1-5, with D unresolved. Germline V gene lookup returns CDR1 SGHVS and CDR2 FQNEAQ. V was trimmed by 5 bases and J by 1 base, leaving 6 bases between them. The CDR3 covers 13 residues. CDR3 residues: CASSAWSNQPQHF. The DNA for the CDR3 is TGTGCCAGCAGCGCCTGGAGCAATCAGCCCCAGCATTTT. The complete variable domain, with remaining parts taken from reference TRBV7-8 and TRBJ1-5, reads GAGVSQSPRYKVAKRGQDVALRCDPISGHVSLFWYQQALGQGPEFLTYFQNEAQLDKSGLPSDRFFAERPEGSVSTLKIQRTQQEDSAVYLCASSAWSNQPQHFGDGTRLSIL.

This clonotype was picked up a small number of times. The rearrangement joins TRBV6-5 to TRBJ2-5; 7 bases map to TRBD1. The J segment lost 2 bases and the V segment lost 7 bases, leaving 13 bases of the junction unmatched. The CDR3 contains 16 residues. Germline V gene lookup returns CDR1 MNHEY and CDR2 SVGAGI. This chain's CDR3 is CASTREGTASQETQYF. The DNA for the CDR3 is TGTGCCAGCACGCGAGAGGGGACAGCAAGTCAAGAGACCCAGTACTTC.

In this sample, this clonotype turned up a few times. The V gene is TRBV6-2 or TRBV6-3, the J gene TRBJ1-1; the D is unclear. V was trimmed by 6 bases and J by 1 base, leaving 12 bases between them. CDR1 is MNHEY and CDR2 is SVGEGT in the germline V gene. The CDR3 sequence is 14 residues long. DNA of the CDR3: TGTGCCAGCAGCGACGGATTCGGGAACACTGAAGCTTTCTTT. It yields the protein CASSDGFGNTEAFF.

This clonotype was seen many times. The chain joins TRBV7-8 to TRBJ2-5, with 11 nucleotides matching TRBD2. In germline, CDR1 is SGHVS, CDR2 FQNEAQ. V gave up 5 bases and J gave up 5 bases; unmatched junction bases: 13. This CDR3 has 17 residues. CDR3 bases: TGTGCCAGCAGCACGGGAGGGCTAGCGGGGGGCCGGGAGACCCAGTACTTC. Protein: CASSTGGLAGGRETQYF.

This chain joins TRBV10-3 and TRBJ1-2; possibly TRBD1 for D (5 bases). Germline CDR1 reads ENHRY; CDR2 reads SYGVKD. V was clipped by 7 bases and J by 8 bases, with 14 bases between them. The CDR3 is 12 residues long. This chain's CDR3 is CAITDQGEGYTF. The CDR3 nucleotides are TGTGCCATCACGGACCAGGGTGAGGGCTACACCTTC.